The 8 T cell receptor beta chains reported below all come from one sample, sequenced in a study of blood T cell repertoires in COVID-19. The data were produced by immunoSEQ multiplex PCR, yet TCRdb's version contains in-frame clones alone and is incomplete. There are fewer than 650,000 clones in the sample; 85% to 90% occur only once, and roughly 8.3% lies in the top ten. Sequencing input: peripheral blood. The receptors here all came from a woman aged 50 to 65 with COVID-19, enrolled during active disease.

The chain has TRBV19 and TRBJ2-7, with no clear D. Germline CDR1 and CDR2: LNHDA and SQIVND (reference sequence). This CDR3 has 17 residues. The germline V and J ends were trimmed by 0 bases and 1 base, with 16 bases remaining between them. CDR3 amino acids: CASSIDAGVLRSYEQYF. The CDR3 bases are TGTGCCAGTAGTATAGACGCCGGAGTTCTGCGATCCTACGAGCAGTACTTC.

This chain uses TRBV12-3 or TRBV12-4 with TRBJ2-2; tentatively, D is TRBD2 (5 bases). This CDR3 contains 12 residues. Trimming stripped 6 bases from V and 8 bases from J, with 10 bases between. CDR3: CASSQSGGELFF. CDR3 nucleotide sequence: TGTGCCAGCAGCCAATCGGGAGGGGAGCTGTTTTTT.

This chain uses TRBV2 with TRBJ2-2, with no clear D. Germline lookup yields CDR1 SNHLY and CDR2 FYNNEI. This CDR3 comprises 14 residues. Between the trimmed V and J ends, which lost 0 bases and 3 bases, there was a span of 5 bases. CDR3 residues: CASSEAAYTGELFF. CDR3 nucleotide sequence: TGTGCCAGCAGTGAAGCAGCTTACACCGGGGAGCTGTTTTTT.

This sequence joins TRBV5-4 and TRBJ1-2, with TRBD1 as a possible D gene (6 bases). Trimming removed 3 bases from V and 4 bases from J, with 13 bases in between. In germline, CDR1 is SGHNT, CDR2 YYREEE (reference sequence). This CDR3 has 14 residues. This CDR3 reads CASSSPRGGYGYTF. CDR3 coding DNA: TGTGCCAGCAGCTCCCCCAGGGGTGGCTATGGCTACACCTTC.

This chain connects TRBV6-5 to TRBJ2-3; no reliable D call. Germline CDR1 MNHEY, CDR2 SVGAGI. Trimming removed 2 bases at V and 2 bases at J, with 5 bases between. The CDR3 consists of 13 residues. CDR3 sequence: CASSYADTDTQYF. The CDR3 nucleotides read TGTGCCAGCAGTTACGCGGACACAGATACGCAGTATTTT.

This clone came up a few times. The gene calls are TRBV19 and TRBJ1-5; 10 nucleotides align to TRBD1. The CDR3 runs 14 residues. In germline, CDR1 is LNHDA, CDR2 SQIVND (reference sequence). The V gene end was trimmed by 8 bases and the J gene end by 4 bases; junction bases not matched to a gene: 5. The CDR3 region has the DNA TGTGCCAGTCGGGACAGGGGCTATAATCAGCCCCAGCATTTT. Residues: CASRDRGYNQPQHF.

V and J are TRBV28 and TRBJ1-2; 10 positions match TRBD1. J lost 4 bases, V lost 4 bases, and 3 bases had no gene match. The CDR3 has 14 amino acids. CDR1 is MDHEN, CDR2 SYDVKM, per germline. CDR3 region: CASSWGQGIYGYTF. As DNA, the CDR3 is TGTGCCAGCAGTTGGGGACAGGGGATCTATGGCTACACCTTC.

This chain connects TRBV30 to TRBJ2-3, with 7 bases that match TRBD2. This CDR3 has 14 residues. The junction had 3 bases not matched to a gene; V was cut back by 3 bases and J by 0 bases. CDR1 and CDR2 (germline): GTSNPN, SVGIG (reference sequence). In DNA form, the CDR3 reads TGTGCCTGGAGATGGGGGGGAAGCACAGATACGCAGTATTTT. It codes for CAWRWGGSTDTQYF.